This T cell receptor (beta chain) stems from a study of naive and memory T cell subsets. General study points: Over 85% of naive TCR sequences appeared only once, unlike memory subsets. Especially in CD8 cells, naive repertoires contained a few larger clonotypes, possibly CD45RA-re-expressing memory cells.

The beta constant-region primer was an equimolar mix of two oligonucleotides covering TRBC1 and TRBC2. Ligated cDNA was amplified by four rounds of PCR with nested alpha and beta constant-region primers and SP2. TCRdb used MiXCR to reprocess the UMI-ligation and nested PCR reads, holding one entry per CDR3 protein. The data hold about 90,000 distinct CDR3 sequences, with roughly 10% observed a single time. At least ten counts were recorded for this clonotype. Its antigen is still unknown. CDR3 length: 14 residues. The ends lost 3 bases at V and 7 bases at J; junction bases unmatched: 8. Sequencing was carried out using naive CD4+ T cells from blood. This receptor was identified in a human donor in good health. The chain employs TRBV12-3 or TRBV12-4 and TRBJ2-7, with 8 positions matching TRBD1. The DNA of the CDR3 is TGTGCCAGCAGTTTCAGGACAGGGATAGATGAGCAGTACTTC. It yields the protein CASSFRTGIDEQYF.